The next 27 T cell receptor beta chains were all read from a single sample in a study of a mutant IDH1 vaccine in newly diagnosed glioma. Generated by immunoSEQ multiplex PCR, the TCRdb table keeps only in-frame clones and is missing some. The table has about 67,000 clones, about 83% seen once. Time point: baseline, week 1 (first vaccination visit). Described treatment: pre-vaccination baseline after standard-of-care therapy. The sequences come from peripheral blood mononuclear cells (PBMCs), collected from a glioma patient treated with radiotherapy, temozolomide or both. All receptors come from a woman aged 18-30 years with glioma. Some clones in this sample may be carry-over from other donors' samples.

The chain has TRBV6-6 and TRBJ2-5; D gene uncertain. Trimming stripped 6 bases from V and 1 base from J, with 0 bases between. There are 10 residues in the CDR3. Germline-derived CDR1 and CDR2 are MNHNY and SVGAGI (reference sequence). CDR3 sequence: CASSQETQYF. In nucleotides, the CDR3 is TGTGCCAGCAGCCAAGAGACCCAGTACTTC.

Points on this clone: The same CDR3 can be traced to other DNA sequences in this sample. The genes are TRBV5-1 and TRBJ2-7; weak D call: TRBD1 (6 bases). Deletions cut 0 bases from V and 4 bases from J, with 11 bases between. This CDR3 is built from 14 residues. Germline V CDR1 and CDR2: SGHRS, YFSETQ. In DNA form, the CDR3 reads TGCGCCAGCAGCTTGGATGGCAGGGGTTACGAGCAGTACTTC. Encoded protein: CASSLDGRGYEQYF.

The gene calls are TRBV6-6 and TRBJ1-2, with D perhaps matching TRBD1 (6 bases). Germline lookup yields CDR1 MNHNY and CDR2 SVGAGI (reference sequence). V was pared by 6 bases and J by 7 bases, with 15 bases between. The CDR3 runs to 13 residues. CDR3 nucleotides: TGTGCCAGCAGCCTACAGGGCCGCCGTGGCTACACCTTC. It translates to CASSLQGRRGYTF.

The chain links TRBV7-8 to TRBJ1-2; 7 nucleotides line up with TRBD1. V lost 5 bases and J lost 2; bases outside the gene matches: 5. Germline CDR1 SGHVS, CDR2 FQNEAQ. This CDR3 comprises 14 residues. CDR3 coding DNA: TGTGCCAGCAGCCCGGGACAGCAGAACTATGGCTACACCTTC. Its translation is CASSPGQQNYGYTF. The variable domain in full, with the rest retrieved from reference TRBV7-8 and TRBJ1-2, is GAGVSQSPRYKVAKRGQDVALRCDPISGHVSLFWYQQALGQGPEFLTYFQNEAQLDKSGLPSDRFFAERPEGSVSTLKIQRTQQEDSAVYLCASSPGQQNYGYTFGSGTRLTVV.

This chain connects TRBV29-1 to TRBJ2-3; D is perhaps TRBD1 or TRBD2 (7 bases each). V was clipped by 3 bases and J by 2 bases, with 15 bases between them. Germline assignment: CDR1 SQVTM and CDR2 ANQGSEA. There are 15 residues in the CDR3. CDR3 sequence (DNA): TGCAGCGTTGATTCCAGGGGGACTAACACAGATACGCAGTATTTT. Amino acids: CSVDSRGTNTDTQYF.

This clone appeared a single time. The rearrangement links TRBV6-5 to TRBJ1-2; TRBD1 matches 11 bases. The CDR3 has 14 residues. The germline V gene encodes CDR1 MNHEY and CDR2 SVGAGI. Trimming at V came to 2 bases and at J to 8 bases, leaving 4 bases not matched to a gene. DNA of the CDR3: TGTGCCAGCAGTTACGGACAGGGGGCTTACGGCTACACCTTC. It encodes CASSYGQGAYGYTF.

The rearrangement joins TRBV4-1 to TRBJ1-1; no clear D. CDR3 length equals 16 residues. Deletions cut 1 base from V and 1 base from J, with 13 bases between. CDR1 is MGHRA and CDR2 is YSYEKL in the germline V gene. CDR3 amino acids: CASSQGRARGNTEAFF. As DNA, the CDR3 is TGCGCCAGCAGCCAAGGAAGGGCTCGGGGGAACACTGAAGCTTTCTTT.

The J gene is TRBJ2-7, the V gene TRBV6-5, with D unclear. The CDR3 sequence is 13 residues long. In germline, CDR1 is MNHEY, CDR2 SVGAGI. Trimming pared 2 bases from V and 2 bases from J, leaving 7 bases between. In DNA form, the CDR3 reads TGTGCCAGCAGTTACGGGCAGCCCTACGAGCAGTACTTC. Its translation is CASSYGQPYEQYF.

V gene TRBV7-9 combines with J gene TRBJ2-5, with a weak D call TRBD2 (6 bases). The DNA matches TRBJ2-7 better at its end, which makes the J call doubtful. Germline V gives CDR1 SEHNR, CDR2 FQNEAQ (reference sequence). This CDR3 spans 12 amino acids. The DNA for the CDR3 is TGTGCCAGCAGCGGCGGGGCCTACGAGCAGTACTTC. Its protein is CASSGGAYEQYF.

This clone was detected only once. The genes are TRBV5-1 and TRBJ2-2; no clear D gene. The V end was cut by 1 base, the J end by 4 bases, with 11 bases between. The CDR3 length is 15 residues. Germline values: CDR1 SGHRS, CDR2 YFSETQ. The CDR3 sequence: CASSLRVPSTGELFF. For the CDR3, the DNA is TGCGCCAGCAGCTTGCGAGTCCCGTCCACCGGGGAGCTGTTTTTT. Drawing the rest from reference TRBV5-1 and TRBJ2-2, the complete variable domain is KAGVTQTPRYLIKTRGQQVTLSCSPISGHRSVSWYQQTPGQGLQFLFEYFSETQRNKGNFPGRFSGRQFSNSRSEMNVSTLELGDSALYLCASSLRVPSTGELFFGEGSRLTVL.

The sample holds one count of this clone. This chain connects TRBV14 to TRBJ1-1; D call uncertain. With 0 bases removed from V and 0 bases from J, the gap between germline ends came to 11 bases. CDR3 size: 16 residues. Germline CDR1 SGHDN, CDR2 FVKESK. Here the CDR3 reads CASSQDRGNLNTEAFF. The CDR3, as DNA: TGTGCCAGCAGCCAAGATCGCGGTAATCTGAACACTGAAGCTTTCTTT. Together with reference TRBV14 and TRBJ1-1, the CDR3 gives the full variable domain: EAGVTQFPSHSVIEKGQTVTLRCDPISGHDNLYWYRRVMGKEIKFLLHFVKESKQDESGMPNNRFLAERTGGTYSTLKVQPAELEDSGVYFCASSQDRGNLNTEAFFGQGTRLTVV.

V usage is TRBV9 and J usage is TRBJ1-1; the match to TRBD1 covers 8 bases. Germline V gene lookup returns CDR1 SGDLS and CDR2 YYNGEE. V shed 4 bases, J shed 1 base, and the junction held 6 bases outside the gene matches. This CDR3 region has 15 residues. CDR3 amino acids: CASSPRQGRNTEAFF. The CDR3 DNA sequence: TGTGCCAGCAGCCCCCGACAGGGGAGGAACACTGAAGCTTTCTTT.

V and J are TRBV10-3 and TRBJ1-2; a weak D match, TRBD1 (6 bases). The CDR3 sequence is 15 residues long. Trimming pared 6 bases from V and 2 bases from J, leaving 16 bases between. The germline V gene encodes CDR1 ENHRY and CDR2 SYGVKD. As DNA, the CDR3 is TGTGCCATCAGGAGGGACACCAGTTCGAACTATGGCTACACCTTC. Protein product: CAIRRDTSSNYGYTF.

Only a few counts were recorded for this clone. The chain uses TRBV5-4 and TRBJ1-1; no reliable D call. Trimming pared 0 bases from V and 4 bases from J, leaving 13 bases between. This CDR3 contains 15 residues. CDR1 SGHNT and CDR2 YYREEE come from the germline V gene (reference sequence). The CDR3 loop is CASSLVPGWGTEAFF. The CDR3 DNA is TGTGCCAGCAGCTTGGTCCCCGGTTGGGGCACTGAAGCTTTCTTT.

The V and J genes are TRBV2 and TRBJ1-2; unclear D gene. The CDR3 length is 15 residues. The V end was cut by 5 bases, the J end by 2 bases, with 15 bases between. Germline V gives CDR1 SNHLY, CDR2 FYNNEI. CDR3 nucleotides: TGTGCCAGCAGTCTTTCAAGGGTCCCGAACTATGGCTACACCTTC. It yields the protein CASSLSRVPNYGYTF.

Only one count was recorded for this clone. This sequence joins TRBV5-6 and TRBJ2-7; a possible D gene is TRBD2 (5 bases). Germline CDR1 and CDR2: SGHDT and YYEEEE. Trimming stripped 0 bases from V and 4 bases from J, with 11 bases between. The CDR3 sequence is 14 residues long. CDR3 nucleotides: TGTGCCAGCAGCTTGGCGGGGAATGTATACGAGCAGTACTTC. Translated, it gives CASSLAGNVYEQYF.

Here the CDR3 reads CASSDTLTSGDTDTQYF. The CDR3 region has the DNA TGTGCCAGCAGTGACACTTTGACTAGCGGGGACACAGATACGCAGTATTTT. The V and J genes are TRBV6-4 and TRBJ2-3; the match to TRBD2 covers 11 bases. This CDR3 comprises 17 residues. Germline lookup yields CDR1 MRHNA and CDR2 SNTAGT. Trimming cost V 2 bases and J 2 bases; bases outside gene matches: 6.

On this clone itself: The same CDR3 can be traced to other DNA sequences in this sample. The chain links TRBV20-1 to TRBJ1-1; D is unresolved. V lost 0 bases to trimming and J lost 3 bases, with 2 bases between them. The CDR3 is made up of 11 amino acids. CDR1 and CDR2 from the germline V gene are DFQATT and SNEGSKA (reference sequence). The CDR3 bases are TGCAGTGCTAGAGATTACACTGAAGCTTTCTTT. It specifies CSARDYTEAFF.

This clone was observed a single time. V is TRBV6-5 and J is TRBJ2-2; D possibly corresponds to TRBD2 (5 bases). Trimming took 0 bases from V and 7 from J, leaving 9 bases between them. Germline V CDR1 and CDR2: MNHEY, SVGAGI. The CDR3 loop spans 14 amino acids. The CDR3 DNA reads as TGTGCCAGCAGTTACTCGAGAGGGAACGGGGAGCTGTTTTTT. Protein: CASSYSRGNGELFF.

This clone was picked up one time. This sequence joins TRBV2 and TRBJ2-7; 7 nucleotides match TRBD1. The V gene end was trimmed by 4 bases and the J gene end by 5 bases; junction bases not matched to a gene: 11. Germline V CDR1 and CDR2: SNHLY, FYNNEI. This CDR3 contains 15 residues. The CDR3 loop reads CASSVTGSTIDEQYF. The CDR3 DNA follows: TGTGCCAGCAGTGTGACAGGGTCGACGATAGACGAGCAGTACTTC. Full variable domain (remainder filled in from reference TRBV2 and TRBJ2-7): EPEVTQTPSHQVTQMGQEVILRCVPISNHLYFYWYRQILGQKVEFLVSFYNNEISEKSEIFDDQFSVERPDGSNFTLKIRSTKLEDSAMYFCASSVTGSTIDEQYFGPGTRLTVT.

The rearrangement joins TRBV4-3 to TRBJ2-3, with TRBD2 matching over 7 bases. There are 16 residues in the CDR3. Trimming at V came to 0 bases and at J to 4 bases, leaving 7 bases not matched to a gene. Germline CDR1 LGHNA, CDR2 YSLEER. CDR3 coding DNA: TGCGCCAGCAGCCAAGATTTGGGCGGGAGCCCAGATACGCAGTATTTT. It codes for CASSQDLGGSPDTQYF.

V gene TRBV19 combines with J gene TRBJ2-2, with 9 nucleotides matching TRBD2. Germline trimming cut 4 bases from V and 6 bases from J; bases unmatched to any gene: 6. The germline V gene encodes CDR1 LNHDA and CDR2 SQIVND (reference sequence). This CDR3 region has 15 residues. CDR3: CASSTRGRASGELFF. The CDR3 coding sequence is TGTGCCAGTAGTACACGCGGGAGGGCCTCCGGGGAGCTGTTTTTT.

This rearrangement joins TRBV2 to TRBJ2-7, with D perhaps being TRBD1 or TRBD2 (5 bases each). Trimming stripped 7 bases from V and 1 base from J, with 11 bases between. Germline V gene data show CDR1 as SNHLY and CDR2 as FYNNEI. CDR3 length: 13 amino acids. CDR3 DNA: TGTGCCAGCATGAGGGGCCTTTCCTACGAGCAGTACTTC. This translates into CASMRGLSYEQYF.

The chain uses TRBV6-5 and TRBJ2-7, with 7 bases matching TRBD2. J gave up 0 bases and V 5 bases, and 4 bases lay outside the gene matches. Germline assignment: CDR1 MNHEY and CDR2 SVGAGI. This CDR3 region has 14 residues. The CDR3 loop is CASSRTGGSYEQYF. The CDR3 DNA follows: TGTGCCAGCAGTAGAACGGGGGGCTCCTACGAGCAGTACTTC.

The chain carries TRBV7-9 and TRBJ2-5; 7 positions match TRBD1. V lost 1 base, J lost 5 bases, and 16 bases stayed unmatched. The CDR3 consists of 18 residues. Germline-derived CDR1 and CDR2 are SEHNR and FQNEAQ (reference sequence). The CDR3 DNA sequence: TGTGCCAGCAGCTTAGATTTCAGGCAGCGACAGGGCGGGGAGACCCAGTACTTC. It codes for CASSLDFRQRQGGETQYF.

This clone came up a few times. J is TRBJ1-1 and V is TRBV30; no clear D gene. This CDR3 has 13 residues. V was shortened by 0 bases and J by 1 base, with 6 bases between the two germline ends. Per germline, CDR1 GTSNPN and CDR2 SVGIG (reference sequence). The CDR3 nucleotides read TGTGCCTGGAGTGTAAACGGGAACACTGAAGCTTTCTTT. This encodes CAWSVNGNTEAFF.

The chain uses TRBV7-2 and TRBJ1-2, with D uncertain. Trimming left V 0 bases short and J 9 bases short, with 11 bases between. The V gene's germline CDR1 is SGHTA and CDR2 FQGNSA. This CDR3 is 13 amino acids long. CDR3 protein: CASSLATAWRYTF. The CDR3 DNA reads TGTGCCAGCAGCTTAGCCACAGCATGGCGCTACACCTTC.